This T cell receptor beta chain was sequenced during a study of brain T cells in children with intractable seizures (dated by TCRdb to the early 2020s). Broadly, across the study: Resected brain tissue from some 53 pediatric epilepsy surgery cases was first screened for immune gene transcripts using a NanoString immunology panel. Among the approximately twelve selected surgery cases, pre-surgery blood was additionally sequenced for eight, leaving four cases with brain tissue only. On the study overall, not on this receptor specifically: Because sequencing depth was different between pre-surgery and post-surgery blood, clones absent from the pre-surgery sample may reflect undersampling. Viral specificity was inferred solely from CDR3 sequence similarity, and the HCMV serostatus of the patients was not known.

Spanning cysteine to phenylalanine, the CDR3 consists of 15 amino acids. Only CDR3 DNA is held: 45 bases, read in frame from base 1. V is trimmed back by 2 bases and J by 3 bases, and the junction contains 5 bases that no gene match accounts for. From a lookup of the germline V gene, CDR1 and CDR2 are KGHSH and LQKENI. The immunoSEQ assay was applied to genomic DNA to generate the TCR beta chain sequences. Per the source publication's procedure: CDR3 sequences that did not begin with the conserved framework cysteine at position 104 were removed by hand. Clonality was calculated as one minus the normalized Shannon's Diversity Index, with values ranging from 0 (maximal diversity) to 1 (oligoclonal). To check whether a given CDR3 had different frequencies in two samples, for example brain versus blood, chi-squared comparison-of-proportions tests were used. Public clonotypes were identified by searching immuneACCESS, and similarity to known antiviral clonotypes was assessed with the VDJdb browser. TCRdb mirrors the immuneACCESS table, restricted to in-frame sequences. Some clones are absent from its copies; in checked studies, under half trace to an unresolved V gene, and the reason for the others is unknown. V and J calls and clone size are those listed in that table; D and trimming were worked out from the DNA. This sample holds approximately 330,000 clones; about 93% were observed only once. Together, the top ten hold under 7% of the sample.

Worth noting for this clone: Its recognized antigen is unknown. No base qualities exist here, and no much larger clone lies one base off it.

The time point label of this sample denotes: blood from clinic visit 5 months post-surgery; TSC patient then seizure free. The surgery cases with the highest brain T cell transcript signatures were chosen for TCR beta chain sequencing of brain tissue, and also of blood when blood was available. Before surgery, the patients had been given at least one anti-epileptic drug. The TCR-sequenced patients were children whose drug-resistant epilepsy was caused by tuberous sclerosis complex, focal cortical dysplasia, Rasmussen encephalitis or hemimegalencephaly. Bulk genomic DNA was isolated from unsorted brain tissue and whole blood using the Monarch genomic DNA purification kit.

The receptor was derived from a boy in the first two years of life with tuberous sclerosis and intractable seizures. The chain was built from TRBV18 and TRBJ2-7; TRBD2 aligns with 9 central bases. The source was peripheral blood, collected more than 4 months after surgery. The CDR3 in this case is CASSPAQREVYEQYF. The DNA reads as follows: TGTGCCAGCTCACCAGCCCAGCGGGAGGTCTACGAGCAGTACTTC.